The rows below give T cell receptor beta chains drawn from one sample of a study of blood T cell repertoires in COVID-19. The data were produced by immunoSEQ multiplex PCR, yet TCRdb's version contains in-frame clones alone and is incomplete. This table has some 220,000 clones, 84% appearing once. Sequencing used peripheral blood. Every receptor here comes from a woman in her sixties who had recovered from COVID-19. The CDR3 runs from the conserved cysteine through the conserved F or W. A D gene is named only where the DNA matches it firmly. Only part of the rows carry a size: once, few, many, or a class if the clone is expanded.

D gene: NA
clone size: NA
J gene: TRBJ2-2
V gene: TRBV6-6
CDR3 protein: CASSAILGDTGELFF
CDR3 DNA: TGTGCCAGCAGCGCGATCCTAGGGGACACCGGGGAGCTGTTTTTT

D gene: NA
clone size: NA
J gene: TRBJ2-3
V gene: TRBV10-1
CDR3 protein: CASSEGVAGSGTDTQYF
CDR3 DNA: TGCGCCAGCAGTGAGGGGGTGGCGGGGTCAGGCACAGATACGCAGTATTTT

D gene: TRBD2
clone size: NA
J gene: TRBJ2-3
V gene: TRBV30
CDR3 protein: CAWISTGGSDTQYF
CDR3 DNA: TGTGCCTGGATAAGCACGGGGGGTTCAGATACGCAGTATTTT

D gene: TRBD2
clone size: NA
J gene: TRBJ2-3
V gene: TRBV4-2
CDR3 protein: CASSQELSTSGGAADTQYF
CDR3 DNA: TGTGCCAGCAGCCAAGAACTATCCACTAGCGGGGGGGCCGCAGATACGCAGTATTTT

D gene: NA
clone size: NA
J gene: TRBJ1-4
V gene: TRBV12-5
CDR3 protein: CASGLVGEVEKLFF
CDR3 DNA: TGTGCTAGTGGTTTGGTGGGGGAGGTCGAAAAACTGTTTTTT

D gene: TRBD1
clone size: NA
J gene: TRBJ1-1
V gene: TRBV3-1/TRBV3-2
CDR3 protein: CASSLAGQGGVSEAFF
CDR3 DNA: TGTGCCAGCAGCCTCGCAGGACAGGGAGGTGTTTCTGAAGCTTTCTTT

D gene: NA
clone size: NA
J gene: TRBJ2-7
V gene: TRBV27
CDR3 protein: CASALGGGTYEQYF
CDR3 DNA: TGTGCCAGCGCCTTGGGAGGGGGGACCTACGAGCAGTACTTC

D gene: NA
clone size: few
J gene: TRBJ1-1
V gene: TRBV7-3
CDR3 protein: CASSSDGQLNTEAFF
CDR3 DNA: TGTGCCAGCAGCTCGGATGGACAGTTGAACACTGAAGCTTTCTTT

D gene: TRBD2
clone size: NA
J gene: TRBJ2-5
V gene: TRBV27
CDR3 protein: CASRPAGGPPRAQYF
CDR3 DNA: TGTGCCAGCAGACCAGCGGGGGGACCACCTCGGGCCCAGTACTTC

D gene: TRBD1
clone size: NA
J gene: TRBJ1-2
V gene: TRBV19
CDR3 protein: CASRRGTGGGGTYGYTF
CDR3 DNA: TGTGCCAGTAGGCGGGGGACAGGGGGCGGAGGGACCTATGGCTACACCTTC

D gene: NA
clone size: NA
J gene: TRBJ2-2
V gene: TRBV7-6
CDR3 protein: CASSFLQGNTGELFF
CDR3 DNA: TGTGCCAGCAGCTTCTTACAGGGAAACACCGGGGAGCTGTTTTTT

D gene: TRBD2
clone size: NA
J gene: TRBJ2-5
V gene: TRBV2
CDR3 protein: CASSVERGAQETQYF
CDR3 DNA: TGTGCCAGCAGTGTGGAGCGGGGGGCCCAAGAGACCCAGTACTTC

D gene: NA
clone size: NA
J gene: TRBJ1-1
V gene: TRBV5-6
CDR3 protein: CASSLKFSPNTEAFF
CDR3 DNA: TGTGCCAGCAGCTTGAAGTTCAGTCCGAACACTGAAGCTTTCTTT

D gene: TRBD2
clone size: NA
J gene: TRBJ2-7
V gene: TRBV27
CDR3 protein: CASSLAGVTYEQYF
CDR3 DNA: TGTGCCAGCAGTTTAGCGGGGGTGACCTACGAGCAGTACTTC

D gene: TRBD1
clone size: NA
J gene: TRBJ1-2
V gene: TRBV2
CDR3 protein: CASSGDRGIYGYTF
CDR3 DNA: TGTGCCAGCAGTGGGGACAGGGGGATCTATGGCTACACCTTC

D gene: NA
clone size: NA
J gene: TRBJ1-1
V gene: TRBV6-6
CDR3 protein: CASSIWTGVEAFF
CDR3 DNA: TGTGCCAGCAGTATTTGGACGGGAGTTGAAGCTTTCTTT

D gene: NA
clone size: NA
J gene: TRBJ1-3
V gene: TRBV30
CDR3 protein: CAWRRTRSSGNTIYF
CDR3 DNA: TGTGCCTGGAGGAGGACAAGGAGCTCTGGAAACACCATATATTTT

D gene: TRBD1
clone size: NA
J gene: TRBJ2-7
V gene: TRBV5-4
CDR3 protein: CASSNRGVIVYEQYF
CDR3 DNA: TGTGCCAGCAGCAACAGGGGCGTTATAGTCTACGAGCAGTACTTC

D gene: NA
clone size: few
J gene: TRBJ1-6
V gene: TRBV12-3/TRBV12-4
CDR3 protein: CASTEVGSPLHF
CDR3 DNA: TGTGCCAGCACCGAGGTGGGTTCACCCCTCCACTTT

D gene: NA
clone size: NA
J gene: TRBJ2-1
V gene: TRBV29-1
CDR3 protein: CSGTTTSAEQFF
CDR3 DNA: TGCAGCGGAACCACTACTAGTGCTGAGCAGTTCTTC

D gene: NA
clone size: NA
J gene: TRBJ2-2
V gene: TRBV2
CDR3 protein: CASSELGAANTGELFF
CDR3 DNA: TGTGCCAGCAGTGAACTAGGGGCCGCGAACACCGGGGAGCTGTTTTTT

D gene: NA
clone size: NA
J gene: TRBJ2-6
V gene: TRBV2
CDR3 protein: CASLDSHFSGANVLTF
CDR3 DNA: TGTGCCAGCCTTGACAGTCACTTCTCTGGGGCCAACGTCCTGACTTTC

D gene: TRBD1
clone size: NA
J gene: TRBJ2-6
V gene: TRBV19
CDR3 protein: CASSADRGVSGANVLTF
CDR3 DNA: TGTGCCAGTAGTGCCGACAGGGGGGTCTCTGGGGCCAACGTCCTGACTTTC

D gene: TRBD1
clone size: once
J gene: TRBJ1-4
V gene: TRBV11-1
CDR3 protein: CASSAGQGARGEKLFF
CDR3 DNA: TGTGCCAGCAGCGCGGGACAGGGGGCCCGTGGAGAAAAACTGTTTTTT

D gene: NA
clone size: NA
J gene: TRBJ2-5
V gene: TRBV7-2
CDR3 protein: CASSLPSRETQYF
CDR3 DNA: TGTGCCAGCAGCTTACCGTCGCGTGAGACCCAGTACTTC